This TCR beta chain was observed in a study of blood T cell repertoires in COVID-19. The data were produced by immunoSEQ multiplex PCR, yet TCRdb's version contains in-frame clones alone and is incomplete. Of 190,000 or so clones listed, approximately 80% were seen once; the top ten hold 6.9%. Looked up from germline, CDR1 is SGHRS and CDR2 is YFSETQ. The CDR3 is 13 amino acids. Unmatched junction bases numbered 4, after V lost 7 bases and J lost 4 bases. The receptor's source is a human donor with acute or convalescent COVID-19. The donor label of this sample is uncertain. The source material was peripheral blood. The chain combines TRBV5-1 with TRBJ1-2; 10 bases map to TRBD1. CDR3 nucleotides: TGCGCCAGCTACAGGACAGGGGGCTATGGCTACACCTTC. Translation gives CASYRTGGYGYTF.